One sample yielded the 14 T cell receptor beta chains listed below, sequenced in a study of cytomegalovirus exposure and HLA in healthy donors. The study ran its PCR with 60 Vbeta and 13 Jbeta primers. The data were produced by immunoSEQ multiplex PCR, yet TCRdb's version contains in-frame clones alone and is incomplete. The sample holds some 120,000 clones, less than 85% seen once. Sequencing was carried out using PBMCs. Source of these receptors: a woman aged 40 to 50 in good health and CMV-seropositive.

V and J are TRBV6-5 and TRBJ1-2, with D possibly TRBD1 on 5 matching bases. With 6 bases removed from V and 10 bases from J, the gap between germline ends came to 18 bases. The CDR3 sequence is 13 residues long. The germline gives CDR1 MNHEY, CDR2 SVGAGI. CDR3 amino acids: CASSTSRGGDYTF. CDR3 bases: TGTGCCAGCAGCACCTCCCGGGGGGGAGACTACACCTTC.

V gene TRBV5-4 combines with J gene TRBJ1-1; no reliable D call. V dropped 2 bases and J dropped 0 bases, with 5 bases sitting between them. The CDR3 has 13 amino acids. Germline CDR1 SGHNT, CDR2 YYREEE (reference sequence). The CDR3 DNA follows: TGTGCCAGCAGCTTAGAGCTGAACACTGAAGCTTTCTTT. Encoded protein: CASSLELNTEAFF.

The chain employs TRBV19 and TRBJ2-1, with a weak D call TRBD1 (7 bases). Per the germline V gene, CDR1 is LNHDA and CDR2 is SQIVND (reference sequence). V lost 5 bases and J lost 6, with 23 bases in between. The CDR3 covers 17 residues. The CDR3 reads CASSGFRGVFSGNEQFF. Here the CDR3 DNA reads TGTGCCAGTAGTGGGTTCAGGGGGGTTTTCTCCGGCAATGAGCAGTTCTTC.

V gene TRBV4-2 combines with J gene TRBJ2-2, with TRBD2 identical over 8 bases. The CDR3 has 17 amino acids. From germline, CDR1 is LGHNA and CDR2 YNFKEQ. After removal of 1 base from V and 4 bases from J, the junction contained 8 bases not matched to a gene. CDR3 in amino acids: CASSQVGAGVPTGELFF. The CDR3 nucleotides read TGTGCCAGCAGCCAAGTTGGAGCGGGAGTACCCACCGGGGAGCTGTTTTTT.

The V gene is TRBV28, the J gene TRBJ1-6; 7 bases map to TRBD1. Germline values: CDR1 MDHEN, CDR2 SYDVKM. V was pared by 5 bases and J by 7 bases, with 8 bases of the junction left unmatched. The CDR3 length is 15 residues. The CDR3 region is CASSRDRVGNSPLHF. The CDR3 DNA reads TGTGCCAGCAGTCGCGACAGGGTGGGCAATTCACCCCTCCACTTT.

V usage is TRBV6-5 and J usage is TRBJ1-2; TRBD1 matches 11 bases. CDR3 length: 15 residues. CDR1 is MNHEY, CDR2 SVGAGI, per germline. With V trimmed by 6 bases and J by 7 bases, 10 bases remained unmatched. The DNA of the CDR3 is TGTGCCAGCAGAACCATGGACAGGGGGCTCTCTGGCTACACCTTC. Protein product: CASRTMDRGLSGYTF.

The V call is TRBV5-1, the J call TRBJ1-3; a possible D gene is TRBD1 (5 bases). Deletions cut 4 bases from V and 0 bases from J, with 17 bases between. CDR1 and CDR2 (germline): SGHRS, YFSETQ. The length of the CDR3 is 17 residues. CDR3 sequence reads: CASSTSAGPSSGNTIYF. The DNA of the CDR3 is TGCGCCAGCAGCACCTCGGCGGGACCCAGCTCTGGAAACACCATATATTTT.

Concerning this clone itself: An end of the junction does not agree with germline; a read error may underlie this. Other DNA variants within this sample encode the same CDR3. The V gene is TRBV18, the J gene TRBJ1-2, with D perhaps TRBD1 (5 bases). CDR3 length: 16 residues. CDR1 is KGHSH, CDR2 LQKENI, per germline. DNA for the CDR3: TGCGCCAGCTCACCTCCAAGATTTCAGGGCACCTATGGCTACACCTTC. It translates to CASSPPRFQGTYGYTF.

This clone has a single count. This sequence joins TRBV11-1 and TRBJ1-1; possible D gene TRBD1, 6 bases. Per germline, CDR1 SGHAT and CDR2 FQDESV (reference sequence). The CDR3 spans 15 residues. Trimming removed 4 bases at V and 6 bases at J, with 18 bases between. The CDR3 nucleotides are TGTGCCAGCAGCTCGAAATCAGGGGATTGGGCTGAAGCTTTCTTT. This codes for CASSSKSGDWAEAFF.

The chain couples TRBV5-1 to TRBJ1-1, with a possible D match to TRBD1 (5 bases). CDR3 length equals 15 residues. Germline V gene lookup returns CDR1 SGHRS and CDR2 YFSETQ. V lost 0 bases, J lost 1 base, and 10 bases lay in between. In nucleotides, the CDR3 is TGCGCCAGCAGCTTGGGCAGGGATTGGAACACTGAAGCTTTCTTT. Its protein product is CASSLGRDWNTEAFF.

V usage is TRBV30 and J usage is TRBJ2-2; D gene ambiguous. The V end was cut by 2 bases, the J end by 3 bases, with 10 bases between. CDR1 is GTSNPN, CDR2 SVGIG, per germline (reference sequence). CDR3 length equals 14 residues. CDR3 loop: CAWSKQIDTGELFF. The CDR3 DNA is TGTGCCTGGAGTAAACAGATAGACACCGGGGAGCTGTTTTTT.

The rearrangement joins TRBV6-1 to TRBJ1-1; D is unclear. Per germline, CDR1 MNHNS and CDR2 SASEGT. The CDR3 extends over 14 amino acids. V lost 3 bases and J 1 base, leaving 9 bases between the germline ends. CDR3 amino acids: CASSDRSQNTEAFF. CDR3 DNA sequence: TGTGCCAGCAGTGACCGGAGCCAGAACACTGAAGCTTTCTTT.

The chain joins TRBV7-2 to TRBJ1-1; 10 bases line up with TRBD1. Per germline, CDR1 SGHTA and CDR2 FQGNSA. The V and J ends lost 4 bases and 5 bases, in that order; junction bases with no gene match: 7. The CDR3 loop spans 15 amino acids. The chain's CDR3 is CASSSTPGQGTEAFF. CDR3 nucleotide sequence: TGTGCCAGCAGCTCTACGCCGGGACAGGGGACTGAAGCTTTCTTT.

The chain combines TRBV2 with TRBJ2-5; maybe TRBD2 (6 bases). The CDR3 runs to 15 residues. From germline, CDR1 is SNHLY and CDR2 FYNNEI. The V end was cut by 6 bases, the J end by 0 bases, with 14 bases between. The DNA of the CDR3 is TGTGCCAGCAGCGAAAATGGGGGGAACCAAGAGACCCAGTACTTC. Translating gives CASSENGGNQETQYF.